The 5 T cell receptor beta chains reported below all come from one sample, sequenced in a study of OX40 agonist ivuxolimab in advanced cancers. Assay used: immunoSEQ multiplex PCR; TCRdb lists only in-frame clones, some missing. The sample shows about 120,000 clones, around 91% of them seen only once. Material: CD4+ or CD8+ T cells sorted from blood, obtained in a trial of the OX40 agonist ivuxolimab. All receptors come from an adult with an advanced solid tumor such as melanoma, head and neck, liver or kidney cancer.

The V call is TRBV30, the J call TRBJ2-6, with D tentatively TRBD2 (6 bases). The CDR3 contains 15 residues. Trimming shortened V by 2 bases and J by 2 bases, and 10 bases separated the two germline ends. Germline loops: CDR1 GTSNPN, CDR2 SVGIG (reference sequence). For the CDR3, the DNA is TGTGCCTGGAGTAGAGGCGGGGCTGGGGCCAACGTCCTGACTTTC. It translates to CAWSRGGAGANVLTF.

This clone was seen only a few times. The chain uses TRBV27 and TRBJ1-6, with D uncertain. This CDR3 is 14 amino acids long. From germline, CDR1 is MNHEY and CDR2 SMNVEV (reference sequence). Trimming took 3 bases from V and 5 from J, leaving 8 bases between them. The CDR3 DNA is TGTGCCAGCAGTTTCCCCCAGGATAATTCACCCCTCCACTTT. It specifies CASSFPQDNSPLHF.

The table lists this clone with a few counts. J is TRBJ2-1 and V is TRBV9; 9 bases fit TRBD2. The CDR3 is made up of 14 amino acids. The V and J ends lost 4 bases and 10 bases, in that order; junction bases with no gene match: 9. Germline lookup yields CDR1 SGDLS and CDR2 YYNGEE. The CDR3 region is CASSLAGGVREQFF. The CDR3 coding sequence is TGTGCCAGCAGCCTCGCGGGAGGGGTTAGAGAGCAGTTCTTC.

J is TRBJ2-4 and V is TRBV10-3; D is uncertain. This CDR3 spans 13 amino acids. V was shortened by 7 bases and J by 5 bases, with 12 bases between the two germline ends. Per the germline V gene, CDR1 is ENHRY and CDR2 is SYGVKD. This CDR3 reads CAITDGNQNIQYF. In DNA, the CDR3 is TGTGCCATCACGGACGGAAATCAAAACATTCAGTACTTC.

Details on this clone: One end of the junction does not line up with germline, which may come from a read error. The gene calls are TRBV11-2 and TRBJ2-1, with D tentatively TRBD2 (5 bases). Germline CDR1 SGHAT, CDR2 FQNNGV. This CDR3 region has 11 residues. The CDR3, as DNA: TGTGCCAGCAGTTTAGCGACGGGGAAGTTCTTC. Its translation is CASSLATGKFF.